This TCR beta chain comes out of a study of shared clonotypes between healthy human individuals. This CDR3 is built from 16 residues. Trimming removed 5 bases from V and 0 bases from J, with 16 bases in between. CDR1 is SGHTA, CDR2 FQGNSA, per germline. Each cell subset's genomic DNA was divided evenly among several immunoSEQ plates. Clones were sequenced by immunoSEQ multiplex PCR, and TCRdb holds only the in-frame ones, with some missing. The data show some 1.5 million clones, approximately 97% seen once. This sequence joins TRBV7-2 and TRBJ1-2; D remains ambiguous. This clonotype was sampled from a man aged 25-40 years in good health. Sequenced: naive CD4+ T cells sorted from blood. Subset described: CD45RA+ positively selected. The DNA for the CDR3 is TGTGCCAGCAGCCAAAGCCCCAGTAGATCTAACTATGGCTACACCTTC. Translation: CASSQSPSRSNYGYTF.